The TCR beta chain described here comes from a study of Tregs in tolerant kidney transplant recipients. Study context: Related graft donors supplied nonmyeloablative bone marrow transplants, and mixed chimerism was transient. Study-level points and caveats: Biological reproducibility was not directly addressed in this study.

Unstimulated regulatory T cells (CD4+CD25+CD127-), CD4+CD25- non-regulatory cells, CD4 and CD8 cells were FACS-sorted from thawed PBMCs. Worth noting for this clone: What it binds is not known.

Assay used: immunoSEQ multiplex PCR; TCRdb lists only in-frame clones, some missing. The sample gives 60,000 to 65,000 clones, 98% of which show up once; around 0.34% is in the top ten. The sample in question was Tregs from blood, obtained before the transplant. This receptor was taken from a human donor who received a combined kidney and bone marrow transplant.

The CDR3 bases are TGTGCCAGCAGCAAACCTTCCGAGGATCTTTGGATACGAAATGAAAAACTGTTTTTT. Its translation: CASSKPSEDLWIRNEKLFF. This chain joins TRBV7-2 and TRBJ1-4; D is unresolved. V was trimmed by 5 bases and J by 5 bases, leaving 27 bases between them. The CDR3 extends over 19 amino acids. The germline gives CDR1 SGHTA, CDR2 FQGNSA. The variable domain in full, with the rest retrieved from reference TRBV7-2 and TRBJ1-4, is GAGVSQSPSNKVTEKGKDVELRCDPISGHTALYWYRQSLGQGLEFLIYFQGNSAPDKSGLPSDRFSAERTGGSVSTLTIQRTQQEDSAVYLCASSKPSEDLWIRNEKLFFGSGTQLSVL.